This is a list of T cell receptor beta chains from one sample in a study of T cell changes during pregnancy in multiple sclerosis. Assay: immunoSEQ multiplex PCR; the TCRdb copy retains only in-frame clones and omits some. The sample includes approximately 84,000 clones, approximately 95% of them seen just once. The sample in question was peripheral blood, obtained in the second trimester of pregnancy. Every receptor here comes from a female donor in good health, enrolled as a control in a pregnancy study. The conserved cysteine and the conserved F or W are not part of the CDR3 here. Fields, in order: V gene, CDR3 protein.

v_call: TRBV5-1; cdr3_aa: ASSTGQPNTEAF
v_call: TRBV5-1; cdr3_aa: ASSFSLGTRADTQY
v_call: TRBV5-6; cdr3_aa: ASSLGQGEAF
v_call: TRBV28; cdr3_aa: ASQSLGVANEKLF
v_call: TRBV5-6; cdr3_aa: ASSLDRVEKLF
v_call: TRBV7-9; cdr3_aa: ASLGHNEQF
v_call: TRBV15; cdr3_aa: ATSRDAAGGYEQY
v_call: TRBV7-2; cdr3_aa: ASSLAGVSHEQF
v_call: TRBV2; cdr3_aa: ASSDPNESNQPQH
v_call: TRBV14; cdr3_aa: ASSQDIGAGGPV
v_call: TRBV29-1; cdr3_aa: SVGGGGDYGYT
v_call: TRBV28; cdr3_aa: ASHAGYEQY
v_call: TRBV6-4; cdr3_aa: ASRPGGLNTEAF
v_call: TRBV7-2; cdr3_aa: ASSPGRSYNEQF
v_call: TRBV19; cdr3_aa: ATRRSTSVHEQY
v_call: TRBV5-4; cdr3_aa: ASHTAGWGYT
v_call: TRBV6-6; cdr3_aa: ASSSRQGVTDTQY
v_call: TRBV9; cdr3_aa: ASSVAPSGGSGAYEQY
v_call: TRBV10-3; cdr3_aa: AISESSGKLVYYEQY